These T cell receptor beta chains were read from a single sample in a study of cytomegalovirus exposure and HLA in healthy donors. Here immunoSEQ multiplex PCR was the method, and the copy in TCRdb shows in-frame clones only, minus some. The sample lists roughly 120,000 clones, approximately 79% occurring once. Sequenced sample: PBMCs. Receptors were obtained from a man in his fifties or sixties in good health and CMV-seropositive. The CDR3 runs from the conserved cysteine through the conserved F or W. The order of the fields is clone size, D gene, J gene, V gene, CDR3 protein, CDR3 DNA. The D gene is left open where the match is weak. Clone size is given for some rows only: seen once, a few or many times, or a class if the clone is expanded.

>.|.|TRBJ2-7|TRBV7-2
CASSLARKNEQYF
TGTGCCAGCAGCTTAGCGCGGAAAAACGAGCAGTACTTC
>.|.|TRBJ1-5|TRBV28
CASTLSNQPQHF
TGTGCCAGCACCCTCAGCAATCAGCCCCAGCATTTT
>once|.|TRBJ2-2|TRBV6-4
CASSDPRGELFF
TGTGCCAGCAGTGATCCCCGCGGGGAGCTGTTTTTT
>.|.|TRBJ1-2|TRBV4-1
CASSQDVRDPNGYTF
TGCGCCAGCAGCCAAGATGTGCGGGACCCGAATGGCTACACCTTC
>.|TRBD1|TRBJ2-1|TRBV11-3
CASSFAGTGTNEQFF
TGTGCCAGCAGCTTCGCCGGGACAGGGACCAATGAGCAGTTCTTC
>few|TRBD1|TRBJ2-2|TRBV2
CASSRGQGTGELFF
TGTGCCAGCAGTCGAGGACAGGGGACCGGGGAGCTGTTTTTT
>.|TRBD1|TRBJ1-2|TRBV6-1
CASSEEQGFDGYTF
TGTGCCAGCAGTGAAGAACAGGGGTTTGATGGCTACACCTTC
>few|.|TRBJ2-1|TRBV5-6
CASSAGGGNEQFF
TGTGCCAGCAGCGCAGGGGGAGGCAATGAGCAGTTCTTC
>.|TRBD1|TRBJ2-5|TRBV11-2
CASSRTRDRGETQYF
TGTGCCAGCAGCCGCACTCGGGACAGGGGGGAGACCCAGTACTTC
>.|.|TRBJ2-5|TRBV21-1
CASSKIQGEECGRETQYF
TGTGCCAGCAGCAAAATCCAGGGGGAAGAATGTGGGAGAGAGACCCAGTACTTC
>.|TRBD1|TRBJ1-5|TRBV15
CATSPQGGQAYYSNQPQHF
TGTGCCACCAGCCCCCAGGGGGGACAGGCTTACTATAGCAATCAGCCCCAGCATTTT
>.|.|TRBJ2-3|TRBV2
CASRDKGLPGDTQYF
TGTGCCAGCCGTGATAAGGGACTGCCGGGAGATACGCAGTATTTT
>.|.|TRBJ1-2|TRBV15
CATSRGDTKDTF
TGTGCCACCAGCAGAGGGGACACAAAGGACACCTTC
>.|.|TRBJ2-3|TRBV5-1
CASSSTPASTDTQYF
TGCGCCAGCAGCTCAACTCCCGCTAGCACAGATACGCAGTATTTT
>.|TRBD2|TRBJ2-5|TRBV28
CASSHDSGLAGWETQYF
TGTGCCAGCAGCCACGACTCCGGACTAGCGGGTTGGGAGACCCAGTACTTC
>.|TRBD1|TRBJ2-3|TRBV27
CASSFLSGQGADTQYF
TGTGCCAGCAGTTTCCTCTCCGGACAGGGGGCAGATACGCAGTATTTT
>.|.|TRBJ2-3|TRBV7-2
CASILDRAGDTQYF
TGTGCCAGCATTCTGGACAGAGCAGGAGATACGCAGTATTTT
>few|TRBD1|TRBJ2-5|TRBV4-1
CASGQTGGLETQYF
TGCGCCAGCGGACAGACAGGGGGCTTGGAGACCCAGTACTTC
>.|.|TRBJ1-6|TRBV12-5
CASGFDPGRNPRNSPLHF
TGTGCTAGTGGTTTCGATCCCGGGAGGAACCCAAGAAATTCACCCCTCCACTTT
>.|TRBD1|TRBJ1-2|TRBV7-2
CASSLGTGANYGYTF
TGTGCCAGCAGCCTAGGGACAGGAGCTAACTATGGCTACACCTTC
>.|TRBD1|TRBJ1-2|TRBV9
CASSARGGGYTF
TGTGCCAGCAGCGCTAGAGGGGGCGGCTACACCTTC
>.|.|TRBJ2-1|TRBV6-5
CASSYNREGEQFF
TGTGCCAGCAGTTACAACAGGGAGGGTGAGCAGTTCTTC
>few|TRBD1|TRBJ1-2|TRBV27
CASSLSNRGPYGYTF
TGTGCCAGCAGTTTATCGAACAGGGGTCCGTATGGCTACACCTTC
>.|.|TRBJ1-4|TRBV5-1
CASSLAGATNEKLFF
TGCGCCAGCAGCTTGGCGGGGGCAACTAATGAAAAACTGTTTTTT
>.|TRBD1|TRBJ1-5|TRBV5-1
CASSSGQGDNQPQHF
TGCGCCAGCAGCTCGGGACAGGGCGACAATCAGCCCCAGCATTTT
>.|.|TRBJ1-1|TRBV6-1
CASSGSSVADTEAFF
TGTGCCAGCAGTGGCAGTTCGGTCGCGGACACTGAAGCTTTCTTT
>few|.|TRBJ2-6|TRBV2
CASSRSGVSGANVLTF
TGTGCCAGCAGTCGATCGGGGGTCTCTGGGGCCAACGTCCTGACTTTC
>.|.|TRBJ2-4|TRBV2
CASSDSGGAGIQYF
TGTGCCAGCAGTGACTCGGGGGGCGCGGGCATTCAGTACTTC
>few|TRBD2|TRBJ2-3|TRBV19
CATVAGRSTDTQYF
TGTGCCACAGTAGCGGGGAGAAGCACAGATACGCAGTATTTT
>.|.|TRBJ1-5|TRBV5-8
CASSFSGGSGQPQHF
TGTGCCAGCAGCTTTTCCGGGGGATCGGGACAGCCCCAGCATTTT
>.|.|TRBJ2-1|TRBV29-1
CSVEGRQSSYNEQFF
TGCAGCGTTGAGGGGCGACAGAGCTCCTACAATGAGCAGTTCTTC
>many|.|TRBJ1-1|TRBV11-3
CASSLDGREGNTEAFF
TGTGCCAGCAGCTTAGATGGAAGGGAGGGAAACACTGAAGCTTTCTTT
>.|TRBD1|TRBJ2-7|TRBV7-7
CASSLNVDRAYEQYF
TGTGCCAGCAGCTTAAACGTAGACAGGGCCTACGAGCAGTACTTC
>.|.|TRBJ2-5|TRBV25-1
CASQKTATFQETQYF
TGTGCCAGCCAGAAGACAGCAACCTTCCAAGAGACCCAGTACTTC
>.|.|TRBJ2-7|TRBV11-2
CASSLGATAYEQYF
TGTGCCAGCAGCTTAGGGGCCACAGCCTACGAGCAGTACTTC
>.|.|TRBJ1-2|TRBV7-2
CASSLVQVDYGYTF
TGTGCCAGCAGCTTAGTACAGGTGGACTATGGCTACACCTTC
>.|TRBD1|TRBJ1-6|TRBV10-3
CAISESQGASSPLHF
TGTGCCATCAGTGAATCGCAGGGGGCATCTTCACCCCTCCACTTT
>.|.|TRBJ1-2|TRBV5-6
CASSPDTLTNYGYTF
TGTGCCAGCAGCCCTGACACATTAACTAACTATGGCTACACCTTC
>.|TRBD1|TRBJ1-5|TRBV9
CASSVGDRGFNQPQHF
TGTGCCAGCAGCGTAGGGGACAGGGGGTTCAATCAGCCCCAGCATTTT
>.|.|TRBJ2-3|TRBV5-4
CASKKREDPSTDTQYF
TGTGCCAGCAAGAAGAGGGAGGACCCTAGCACAGATACGCAGTATTTT
>.|TRBD1|TRBJ2-5|TRBV5-1
CASSQFPFGTGGETQYF
TGCGCCAGCAGCCAATTTCCCTTCGGGACAGGGGGAGAGACCCAGTACTTC
>.|TRBD2|TRBJ2-1|TRBV4-1
CASSQLDMGLAYNEQFF
TGCGCCAGCAGCCAACTAGATATGGGACTAGCGTACAATGAGCAGTTCTTC
>.|TRBD1|TRBJ2-5|TRBV2
CATQGAGETQYF
TGTGCCACCCAGGGGGCCGGAGAGACCCAGTACTTC
>.|.|TRBJ1-4|TRBV7-9
CASSLGGRAEKLFF
TGTGCCAGCAGCTTAGGAGGGAGGGCCGAGAAACTGTTTTTT